This record covers a single T cell receptor beta chain. What it recognizes is unknown. This CDR3 has 16 amino acids. The trim removed 0 bases at V and 3 bases at J, leaving 1 base unmatched. The germline V gene encodes CDR1 LGHNA and CDR2 YNFKEQ. TCRdb analysed the RT-PCR reads with MiXCR anew, one entry per CDR3 protein. The sample holds around 480,000 distinct CDR3 sequences, about a tenth seen once. The data stem from a study of response to subunit inactivated influenza vaccine. Study results and caveats: Each seasonal flu vaccination may recruit only limited new T cells, authors suggested.

The clonotype comes from a man aged 45-65 years who received an inactivated influenza vaccine. Here the sequenced sample was PBMCs from blood, taken 45 days after vaccination. The V and J genes are TRBV4-2 and TRBJ2-1; 11 bases map to TRBD2. CDR3 sequence reads: CASSQELAGVYNEQFF. The CDR3 nucleotides read TGTGCCAGCAGCCAAGAACTAGCGGGGGTCTACAATGAGCAGTTCTTC.